The sample holds a few counts of the clone carrying this T cell receptor beta chain. Its antigen is unidentified. TCR beta CDR3 sequences were amplified from RNA transcripts. In the first-round RT-PCR of the TCR CDR3, the HTBI primer set was used. Via MiXCR, TCRdb re-called the multiplex PCR reads, giving one row per CDR3 protein. The sample records more than 350,000 distinct CDR3 sequences, about 15% being singletons. The sample is drawn from a study of T cells in Graves' hyperthyroidism and ophthalmopathy. Study-wide findings and caveats: Blood also carried most thyroid clonotypes expanded above 0.001. Ophthalmopathy was predicted by the model a median of about 6.5 months ahead of onset.

The CDR3 extends over 17 amino acids. The J segment lost 4 bases and the V segment lost 1 base, leaving 10 bases of the junction unmatched. Germline values: CDR1 SGHTA, CDR2 FQGNSA. Pregnant or lactating patients were excluded, as were those with uncontrolled infection or other autoimmune disease. The study based diagnoses on clinical symptoms, serum thyroxine and TRAb, thyroid ultrasound and orbital computed tomography. The chain combines TRBV7-2 with TRBJ2-1, with 7 nucleotides matching TRBD2. The TCR was taken from a woman aged 60-75 years with Graves' ophthalmopathy. The sequencing input was blood. The CDR3 region has the DNA TGTGCCAGCAGCTTAGGGGGCGGGAGTTTCCTTTACAATGAGCAGTTCTTC. Protein sequence: CASSLGGGSFLYNEQFF.